This T cell receptor (beta chain) came from a study of control samples from healthy donors and cancer patients. Clones were read by immunoSEQ multiplex PCR, and TCRdb kept only the in-frame ones, dropping some. The table includes roughly 63,000 clones, around 87% detected once. The V gene end was trimmed by 5 bases and the J gene end by 0 bases; junction bases not matched to a gene: 1. The CDR3 has 13 residues. The source of this sequence is a man aged 55 to 70 with colorectal cancer. This chain joins TRBV12-3 or TRBV12-4 and TRBJ2-7; 7 nucleotides agree with TRBD1. The sample was PBMCs. CDR3 in amino acids: CASSRDSSYEQYF. The CDR3 DNA follows: TGTGCCAGCAGTCGGGACAGCTCCTACGAGCAGTACTTC.